The 18 T cell receptor beta chains reported below all come from one sample, sequenced in a study of blood T cell repertoires in COVID-19. The repertoire was sequenced with immunoSEQ multiplex PCR; TCRdb's copy has only in-frame clones and lacks some. The sample yields some 65,000 clones, around nine tenths seen once. The sequenced sample was peripheral blood. These receptors came from a man between 60 and 75 years old with acute or convalescent COVID-19.

This rearrangement joins TRBV5-4 to TRBJ2-3, with no clear D. Deletions cut 1 base from V and 5 bases from J, with 2 bases between. Germline assignment: CDR1 SGHNT and CDR2 YYREEE (reference sequence). The CDR3 consists of 11 residues. Here the CDR3 DNA reads TGTGCCAGCAGCTTGCTAGATACGCAGTATTTT. Protein: CASSLLDTQYF.

About this clone itself: The same CDR3 also results from other DNA sequences found in this sample. This chain joins TRBV6-5 and TRBJ2-7, with 8 nucleotides matching TRBD1. V shed 0 bases and J 3 bases; nucleotides not matched to a gene: 1. CDR1 is MNHEY and CDR2 is SVGAGI in the germline V gene. The CDR3 has 14 amino acids. Written as DNA, the CDR3 is TGTGCCAGCAGTTACTCGGGGACAGGCTACGAGCAGTACTTC. Translation: CASSYSGTGYEQYF.

The chain links TRBV7-8 to TRBJ1-6, with D uncertain. CDR3 size: 15 residues. Germline loops: CDR1 SGHVS, CDR2 FQNEAQ. Trimming took off 1 base at V and 3 bases at J, with 7 bases between the two ends. The CDR3 region has the DNA TGTGCCAGCAGCTTAGGGGAGCTCTATAATTCACCCCTCCACTTT. This codes for CASSLGELYNSPLHF.

The chain is built from TRBV5-8 and TRBJ1-5; TRBD1 matches at 7 bases. J gave up 1 base and V 3 bases, and 1 base lay outside the gene matches. Germline V CDR1 and CDR2: SGHTS, YDEGEE. This CDR3 region has 14 residues. The CDR3, as DNA: TGTGCCAGCAGCTACAGGGGCAGCAATCAGCCCCAGCATTTT. Translating gives CASSYRGSNQPQHF.

The V gene is TRBV7-2, the J gene TRBJ1-5; 10 bases map to TRBD1. In germline, CDR1 is SGHTA, CDR2 FQGNSA. CDR3 size: 15 residues. The V and J ends lost 1 base and 7 bases, in that order; junction bases with no gene match: 4. The CDR3 bases are TGTGCCAGCAGCTTAGGGGGGACAGGGGTCCAGCCCCAGCATTTT. It yields the protein CASSLGGTGVQPQHF.

V gene TRBV18 combines with J gene TRBJ2-7; TRBD2 agrees at 8 bases. Germline V CDR1 and CDR2: KGHSH, LQKENI. J gave up 5 bases and V 3 bases, and 9 bases lay outside the gene matches. The CDR3 sequence is 15 residues long. The CDR3 DNA is TGTGCCAGCTCACCGAGTCCGGGAGGGAGCCACGAGCAGTACTTC. As protein: CASSPSPGGSHEQYF.

The CDR3 here is CASSLNRGRKYF. The CDR3 bases are TGTGCCAGCAGCTTAAACAGGGGGAGGAAGTACTTC. The chain carries TRBV7-3 and TRBJ2-7; TRBD1 aligns across 8 bases. The CDR3 has 12 amino acids. V lost 1 base, J lost 11 bases, and 4 bases stayed unmatched. Germline lookup yields CDR1 SGHTA and CDR2 FQGTGA.

The genes are TRBV29-1 and TRBJ1-6; 9 bases line up with TRBD1. The V and J ends lost 3 bases and 7 bases, in that order; junction bases with no gene match: 4. The CDR3 runs 14 residues. CDR1 is SQVTM, CDR2 ANQGSEA, per germline. CDR3 region: CSVETGGTNSPLHF. As DNA, the CDR3 is TGCAGCGTTGAGACAGGGGGTACGAATTCACCCCTCCACTTT. Based on the CDR3 plus reference TRBV29-1 and TRBJ1-6, the full variable domain is SAVISQKPSRDICQRGTSLTIQCQVDSQVTMMFWYRQQPGQSLTLIATANQGSEATYESGFVIDKFPISRPNLTFSTLTVSNMSPEDSSIYLCSVETGGTNSPLHFGNGTRLTVT.

The chain recombines TRBV12-3 or TRBV12-4 with TRBJ1-6; tentatively, D is TRBD1 (6 bases). The CDR3 contains 11 residues. The V gene lost 7 bases and the J gene lost 12 bases, with 10 bases spanning the gap. The CDR3 sequence: CASTEGGPLHF. Written as DNA, the CDR3 is TGTGCCAGCACCGAAGGGGGACCCCTCCACTTT.

The chain links TRBV2 to TRBJ1-2, with 8 bases aligning to TRBD1. V gave up 7 bases and J gave up 7 bases; unmatched junction bases: 8. CDR3 length: 13 amino acids. The germline V gene encodes CDR1 SNHLY and CDR2 FYNNEI. DNA for the CDR3: TGTGCCAGCACGGGGCAGGGGGCGTTTGGCTACACCTTC. Translating it yields CASTGQGAFGYTF.

The genes are TRBV27 and TRBJ1-6, with D perhaps matching TRBD1 (5 bases). The CDR3 has 16 residues. Trimming removed 3 bases from V and 0 bases from J, with 9 bases in between. Germline lookup yields CDR1 MNHEY and CDR2 SMNVEV (reference sequence). CDR3 nucleotide sequence: TGTGCCAGCAGTTTGGGGGGGGACTCCTATAATTCACCCCTCCACTTT. Encoded protein: CASSLGGDSYNSPLHF.

CDR3 DNA: TGTGCCAGCAGACGACAGGGCGGGGAGCTGTTTTTT. This sequence encodes CASRRQGGELFF. The chain is built from TRBV12-3 or TRBV12-4 and TRBJ2-2; 7 positions match TRBD1. This CDR3 is 12 amino acids long. After removal of 6 bases from V and 7 bases from J, the junction contained 2 bases not matched to a gene.

The genes are TRBV27 and TRBJ2-1; TRBD2 matches at 10 bases. Looked up from germline, CDR1 is MNHEY and CDR2 is SMNVEV (reference sequence). V trimming: 4 bases; J trimming: 4 bases; junction bases outside the gene matches: 4. CDR3 size: 15 residues. In nucleotides, the CDR3 is TGTGCCAGCAGTTGGTTAGCGGGGGGATACAATGAGCAGTTCTTC. Protein: CASSWLAGGYNEQFF.

The V call is TRBV20-1, the J call TRBJ1-2; tentatively, D is TRBD1 (5 bases). CDR3 length: 13 amino acids. CDR1 is DFQATT and CDR2 is SNEGSKA in the germline V gene (reference sequence). Trimming shortened V by 3 bases and J by 0 bases, and 8 bases separated the two germline ends. The CDR3 DNA follows: TGCAGTGCTAGTAAGGGGCCTAACTATGGCTACACCTTC. Its protein product is CSASKGPNYGYTF.

The chain couples TRBV3-1 (or the pseudogene TRBV3-2) to TRBJ1-6; possible D gene TRBD1, 6 bases. Trimming cost V 1 base and J 5 bases, with 9 bases left between them. CDR3 length: 15 residues. CDR1 is LGHDT, CDR2 YNNKEL, per germline (reference sequence). In DNA form, the CDR3 reads TGTGCCAGCAGCCAAGGGCGACAGGATAATTCACCCCTCCACTTT. It specifies CASSQGRQDNSPLHF.

The CDR3 reads CASSPSFDRAGNYGYTF. In DNA, the CDR3 is TGTGCCAGCAGCCCTAGTTTTGACCGGGCAGGGAACTATGGCTACACCTTC. The chain joins TRBV7-2 to TRBJ1-2, with TRBD1 as a possible D gene (5 bases). Trimming took off 5 bases at V and 2 bases at J, with 21 bases between the two ends. From germline, CDR1 is SGHTA and CDR2 FQGNSA. The CDR3 is 17 amino acids.

The gene calls are TRBV7-8 and TRBJ1-5; the D gene is possibly TRBD1 (6 bases). V was clipped by 5 bases and J by 4 bases, with 12 bases between them. There are 14 residues in the CDR3. Germline V gene data show CDR1 as SGHVS and CDR2 as FQNEAQ. As DNA, the CDR3 is TGTGCCAGCAGCCCGACAGGTTCGAATCAGCCCCAGCATTTT. It codes for CASSPTGSNQPQHF. The whole variable domain, remainder taken from reference TRBV7-8 and TRBJ1-5, is GAGVSQSPRYKVAKRGQDVALRCDPISGHVSLFWYQQALGQGPEFLTYFQNEAQLDKSGLPSDRFFAERPEGSVSTLKIQRTQQEDSAVYLCASSPTGSNQPQHFGDGTRLSIL.

The CDR3 is CASSQEARASPLHF. CDR3 nucleotide sequence: TGTGCCAGCAGCCAAGAGGCGAGGGCTTCACCCCTCCACTTT. The chain links TRBV14 to TRBJ1-6; D gene ambiguous. The CDR3 is made up of 14 amino acids. Per the germline V gene, CDR1 is SGHDN and CDR2 is FVKESK. Trimming removed 0 bases from V and 9 bases from J, with 9 bases in between.